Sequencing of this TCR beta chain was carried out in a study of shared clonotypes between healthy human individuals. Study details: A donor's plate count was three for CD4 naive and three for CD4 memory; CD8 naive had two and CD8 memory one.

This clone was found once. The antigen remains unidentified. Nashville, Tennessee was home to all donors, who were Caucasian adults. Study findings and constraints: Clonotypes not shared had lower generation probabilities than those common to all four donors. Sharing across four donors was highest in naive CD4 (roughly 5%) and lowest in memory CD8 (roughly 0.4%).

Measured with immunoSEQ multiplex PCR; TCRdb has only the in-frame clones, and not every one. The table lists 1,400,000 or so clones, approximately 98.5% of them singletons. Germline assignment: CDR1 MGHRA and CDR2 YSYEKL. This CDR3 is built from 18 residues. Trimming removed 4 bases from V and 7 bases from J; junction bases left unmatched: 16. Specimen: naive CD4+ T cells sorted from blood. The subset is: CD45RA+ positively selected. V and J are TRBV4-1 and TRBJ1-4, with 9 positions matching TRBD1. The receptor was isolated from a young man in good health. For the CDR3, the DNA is TGCGCCAGCAGCCCTATACGCCGGGACAGGGTAACGGGTGAAAAACTGTTTTTT. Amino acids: CASSPIRRDRVTGEKLFF.